This T cell receptor (beta chain) was identified in a study of CD8 T cells in Susac syndrome. The RNA, about 0.45 to 1 ug, was put through reverse transcription using random hexamers. From the immunoSEQ multiplex PCR reads, TCRdb called clonotypes with MiXCR, one entry per CDR3 protein. The sample contains roughly 200,000 distinct CDR3 sequences, under 95% of which appear only once. The CDR3 is 15 amino acids. Per the germline V gene, CDR1 is MNHEY and CDR2 is SVGAGI. V was shortened by 0 bases and J by 2 bases, with 11 bases between the two germline ends. The source is a human donor in good health. The sequencing sample was made of CD4+ T cells from PBMCs. The chain joins TRBV6-5 to TRBJ2-7; no clear D gene. The CDR3 here is CASSYSYDAAYEQYF. As DNA, the CDR3 is TGTGCCAGCAGTTACTCGTACGACGCCGCCTACGAGCAGTACTTC.